Sequencing of this TCR beta chain was carried out in a study of T cells in Graves' hyperthyroidism and ophthalmopathy. The ends lost 4 bases at V and 3 bases at J; junction bases unmatched: 4. The germline gives CDR1 DFQATT, CDR2 SNEGSKA (reference sequence). This CDR3 region has 13 residues. This clonotype was seen ten or more times. Researchers barred patients who had uncontrolled infection, other autoimmune disease, pregnancy or lactation. Template material for amplifying TCR beta CDR3 regions consisted of RNA transcripts. Initially, a first-round RT-PCR of the TCR CDR3 employed the HTBI primer set. Using its own MiXCR run on the multiplex PCR reads, TCRdb lists one record per CDR3 protein. This sample carries 500,000 or so distinct CDR3 sequences, about 15% of them seen once, and the ten largest clones take 29%.

The sequence was collected from a woman younger than 45 with Graves' ophthalmopathy. Sequencing was performed on blood. J is TRBJ2-7 and V is TRBV20-1, with TRBD1 matching 9 bases. CDR3 sequence reads: CSATEGQGYEQYF. The CDR3 nucleotides read TGCAGTGCTACAGAGGGACAGGGCTACGAGCAGTACTTC.